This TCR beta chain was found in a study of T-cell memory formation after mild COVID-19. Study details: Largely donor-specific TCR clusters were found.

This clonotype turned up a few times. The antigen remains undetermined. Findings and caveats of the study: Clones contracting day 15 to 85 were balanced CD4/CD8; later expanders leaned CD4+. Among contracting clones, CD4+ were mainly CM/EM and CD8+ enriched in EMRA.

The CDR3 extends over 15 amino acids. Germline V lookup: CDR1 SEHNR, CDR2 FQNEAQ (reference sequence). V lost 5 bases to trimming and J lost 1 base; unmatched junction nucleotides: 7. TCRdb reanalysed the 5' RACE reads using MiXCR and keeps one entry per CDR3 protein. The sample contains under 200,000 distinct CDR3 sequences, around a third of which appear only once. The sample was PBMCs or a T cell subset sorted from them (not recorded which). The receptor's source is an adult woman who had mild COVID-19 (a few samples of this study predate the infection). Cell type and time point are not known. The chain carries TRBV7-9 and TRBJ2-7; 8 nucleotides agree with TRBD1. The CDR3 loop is CASSKDRAASYEQYF. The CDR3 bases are TGTGCCAGCAGCAAGGACAGGGCGGCATCCTACGAGCAGTACTTC.